One sample yielded the 9 T cell receptor beta chains listed below, sequenced in a study of blood T cells in healthy people across ages. PCR was performed a second time for about 7 to 11 cycles using a sample-barcoded 5' primer and a J-beta primer mix. MiXCR, applied by TCRdb to the 5' RACE reads, yields one record per CDR3 protein. The sample includes about 400,000 distinct CDR3 sequences, 50% to 60% of them seen just once. Input material: blood. The receptor set was obtained from a man in his 60s in good health.

V is TRBV2 and J is TRBJ2-3, with 9 bases lining up with TRBD2. This CDR3 has 15 amino acids. V lost 2 bases and J lost 4; bases outside the gene matches: 4. The germline V gene encodes CDR1 SNHLY and CDR2 FYNNEI. The DNA for the CDR3 is TGTGCCAGCAGTGAATCGCGGGGGGGCCCAGATACGCAGTATTTT. Translating gives CASSESRGGPDTQYF.

The V gene is TRBV4-3, the J gene TRBJ2-1; D uncertain. The V gene's germline CDR1 is LGHNA and CDR2 YSLEER. V lost 2 bases and J 4 bases, leaving 18 bases between the germline ends. This CDR3 is built from 17 residues. The CDR3 DNA reads TGCGCCAGCAGCCAAAATCGGAGTAGTGGAGTATACAATGAGCAGTTCTTC. As protein: CASSQNRSSGVYNEQFF.

This clonotype was counted only a few times. This chain links TRBV5-1 with TRBJ2-1; TRBD2 matches 10 bases. Germline V gene sequence: CDR1 SGHRS, CDR2 YFSETQ. J was trimmed by 8 bases and V by 4 bases; bases with no gene match: 9. The CDR3 is made up of 15 amino acids. The CDR3, as DNA: TGCGCCAGCAGCATACAGCGGGGGGGCAACTATGAGCAGTTCTTC. Translating it yields CASSIQRGGNYEQFF.

The chain is built from TRBV20-1 and TRBJ2-2; tentatively, D is TRBD1 (5 bases). The CDR3 extends over 16 amino acids. Looked up from germline, CDR1 is DFQATT and CDR2 is SNEGSKA (reference sequence). V was clipped by 0 bases and J by 5 bases, with 16 bases between them. Written as DNA, the CDR3 is TGCAGTGCTAGAGATCAGAAAGGGGCGCGGACCGGGGAGCTGTTTTTT. It encodes CSARDQKGARTGELFF.

This clonotype was seen ten or more times. J is TRBJ2-1 and V is TRBV7-8, with a tentative D call TRBD2 (6 bases). There are 14 residues in the CDR3. The V and J ends lost 8 bases and 4 bases respectively, with 15 bases between them. CDR1 SGHVS and CDR2 FQNEAQ come from the germline V gene. As DNA, the CDR3 is TGTGCCAGCTCGGGTGGCGGGGAGTACAATGAGCAGTTCTTC. Encoded protein: CASSGGGEYNEQFF.

The chain carries TRBV6-1 and TRBJ1-2; D is unclear. Trimming stripped 6 bases from V and 4 bases from J, with 12 bases between. From germline, CDR1 is MNHNS and CDR2 SASEGT. The CDR3 consists of 13 residues. DNA for the CDR3: TGTGCCAGCAGCGACCTCGCGGGCTATGGCTACACCTTC. It codes for CASSDLAGYGYTF.

This clonotype was seen only a few times. The chain has TRBV2 and TRBJ2-1; D not certain. Germline CDR1 and CDR2: SNHLY and FYNNEI. Trimming took off 11 bases at V and 9 bases at J, with 14 bases between the two ends. The length of the CDR3 is 11 residues. The CDR3 DNA is TGTGCCTACGGAAGGGTGAGTGAGCAGTTCTTC. This encodes CAYGRVSEQFF.

J is TRBJ2-5 and V is TRBV5-6; perhaps TRBD1 as D (8 bases). The J call may be incorrect, as the DNA end agrees better with TRBJ2-7. The CDR3 totals 16 residues. Germline lookup yields CDR1 SGHDT and CDR2 YYEEEE. The CDR3 coding sequence is TGTGCCAGCAGTAATCTAGCGGACAGGGCGCTCTACGAGCAGTACTTC. Residues: CASSNLADRALYEQYF.

In its sample, this clonotype was seen a few times. CDR3 residues: CASSRRSGDYNEQFF. CDR3 in DNA: TGTGCCAGCAGCCGCCGTAGCGGCGACTACAATGAGCAGTTCTTC. The rearrangement uses TRBV28 and TRBJ2-1, with D possibly being TRBD2 (6 bases). Looked up from germline, CDR1 is MDHEN and CDR2 is SYDVKM. CDR3 length: 15 residues. Trimming removed 6 bases at V and 3 bases at J, with 15 bases between.